This T cell receptor beta chain was identified in a study of blood T cell repertoires in COVID-19. Background on the study: The United States, Italy and Spain supplied acute and convalescent COVID-19 samples. PBMCs, B-cell-depleted T cells, or T cells were the source of the cDNA or gDNA that made up the material.

Authors' processing steps: Amplification from reference gene primers served as the basis for estimated nucleated cell counts. The repertoire was sequenced with immunoSEQ multiplex PCR; TCRdb's copy has only in-frame clones and lacks some. That table gives V, J and clone size, and the DNA gave D and trimming. The sample holds about 64,000 clones, 70% to 90% seen once. Germline V gene lookup returns CDR1 LNHDA and CDR2 SQIVND (reference sequence). CDR3 length equals 16 residues. V trimming: 5 bases; J trimming: 12 bases; junction bases outside the gene matches: 13. The chain uses TRBV19 and TRBJ2-1; 13 nucleotides align to TRBD2. The receptor was isolated from a man aged 50 or older with active COVID-19. The specimen was peripheral blood. In DNA, the CDR3 is TGTGCCAGTAGTGCCGCCGGGACTAGCGGGGCTATGGGGCAGTTCTTC. This sequence encodes CASSAAGTSGAMGQFF.